A selection of T cell receptor beta chains follows, all from one sample in a study of blood T cell repertoires in COVID-19. Assay: immunoSEQ multiplex PCR; the TCRdb copy retains only in-frame clones and omits some. The sample yields tens of thousands of clones, roughly 87% seen once. Sequencing used peripheral blood. The source is a woman older than 75 with COVID-19, enrolled during active disease. Each CDR3 is given with its conserved first and last residue. D genes are given only for firm matches. Not every row has a clone size; where given, it reads once, few, many or a size class.

>TRBV5-4|TRBJ2-3|.|TRBD2
CASSLAGGTTDTQYF
TGTGCCAGCAGCTTGGCGGGGGGGACCACAGATACGCAGTATTTT
>TRBV21-1|TRBJ1-1|few|.
CARLDWVNTEAFF
TGTGCCAGACTCGACTGGGTGAACACTGAAGCTTTCTTT
>TRBV28|TRBJ2-2|.|TRBD2
CASSFTSGGLNTGELFF
TGTGCCAGCAGTTTTACTAGCGGGGGGTTGAACACCGGGGAGCTGTTTTTT
>TRBV4-1|TRBJ2-1|.|TRBD2
CASSGTSGGPTYNEQFF
TGCGCCAGCAGCGGGACTAGCGGGGGGCCCACATACAATGAGCAGTTCTTC
>TRBV5-1|TRBJ1-4|.|TRBD1
CASSLVPTGGYEKLFF
TGCGCCAGCAGCTTGGTTCCGACAGGGGGCTATGAAAAACTGTTTTTT
>TRBV18|TRBJ1-5|.|TRBD1
CASSPDRNNQPQHF
TGTGCCAGCTCACCGGACAGGAACAATCAGCCCCAGCATTTT
>TRBV7-8|TRBJ1-1|once|.
CASSLGQVIRIAEAFF
TGTGCCAGCAGCTTAGGACAGGTAATAAGAATCGCTGAAGCTTTCTTT
>TRBV5-1|TRBJ1-2|.|.
CASAPSPGDYGYTF
TGCGCCAGCGCACCCTCCCCGGGAGACTATGGCTACACCTTC
>TRBV6-5|TRBJ1-1|.|TRBD1
CASSPGGQGVTEAFF
TGTGCCAGCAGCCCCGGAGGACAGGGCGTGACTGAAGCTTTCTTT
>TRBV3-1/TRBV3-2|TRBJ1-1|once|.
CASSQRGEAFF
TGTGCCAGCAGCCAGAGAGGCGAAGCTTTCTTT
>TRBV6-5|TRBJ2-3|.|TRBD2
CASSPTSGGPGTQYF
TGTGCCAGCAGCCCGACTAGCGGGGGCCCAGGTACGCAGTATTTT
>TRBV19|TRBJ2-3|.|.
CASSKVEVWADTQYF
TGTGCCAGTAGTAAAGTGGAGGTGTGGGCAGATACGCAGTATTTT
>TRBV3-1/TRBV3-2|TRBJ2-5|.|TRBD2
CASSQPSGHQETQYF
TGTGCCAGCAGCCAGCCTAGCGGACACCAAGAGACCCAGTACTTC
>TRBV6-5|TRBJ2-7|.|TRBD2
CASTLLAGGLYEQYF
TGTGCCAGCACTCTACTAGCGGGGGGGCTCTACGAGCAGTACTTC
>TRBV2|TRBJ2-7|.|.
CASSGNRDYEQYF
TGTGCCAGCAGTGGCAACAGGGATTACGAGCAGTACTTC
>TRBV7-2|TRBJ1-1|once|TRBD1
CASVPRDSLNTEAFF
TGTGCCAGCGTACCTCGGGACAGCCTAAACACTGAAGCTTTCTTT
>TRBV10-1|TRBJ2-7|.|TRBD1
CASSEGGQDRAYEQYF
TGCGCCAGCAGTGAAGGGGGACAAGACAGGGCCTACGAGCAGTACTTC
>TRBV7-8|TRBJ2-3|once|TRBD1
CASSLVRGQTADTQYF
TGTGCCAGCAGCTTAGTCAGGGGGCAGACGGCAGATACGCAGTATTTT
>TRBV20-1|TRBJ2-3|.|.
CSQRSTDTQYF
TGCTCTCAGCGGAGCACAGATACGCAGTATTTT
>TRBV6-5|TRBJ1-2|.|.
CASGYRDTIYGYTF
TGTGCCAGCGGGTACCGGGACACAATCTATGGCTACACCTTC
>TRBV5-1|TRBJ2-7|.|.
CASSLAGQSSYEQYF
TGCGCCAGCAGCTTGGCTGGACAATCCTCCTACGAGCAGTACTTC
>TRBV5-4|TRBJ1-4|.|TRBD1
CASRGTGPNEKLFF
TGTGCCAGCAGAGGGACAGGGCCTAATGAAAAACTGTTTTTT
>TRBV2|TRBJ2-1|.|.
CASRRDPNNEQFF
TGTGCCAGCAGGCGGGACCCTAACAATGAGCAGTTCTTC
>TRBV5-1|TRBJ1-1|once|.
CASSPGMNTEAFF
TGCGCCAGCAGTCCAGGGATGAACACTGAAGCTTTCTTT
>TRBV19|TRBJ2-5|.|.
CASSPSWGLETQYF
TGTGCCAGTAGTCCCTCATGGGGCTTGGAGACCCAGTACTTC
>TRBV5-4|TRBJ2-5|.|.
CASSHQDIQETQYF
TGTGCCAGCAGCCATCAGGACATACAAGAGACCCAGTACTTC
>TRBV6-6|TRBJ1-4|.|.
CASSFTPGGEKLFF
TGTGCCAGCAGTTTTACCCCCGGTGGTGAAAAACTGTTTTTT
>TRBV5-1|TRBJ1-2|.|TRBD1
CASSPSRDSLVNYGYTF
TGCGCCAGCAGCCCGTCCCGGGACAGCTTAGTAAACTATGGCTACACCTTC
>TRBV6-5|TRBJ1-1|.|.
CASTSGVGTEAFF
TGTGCCAGCACAAGCGGGGTAGGGACTGAAGCTTTCTTT
>TRBV11-2|TRBJ1-3|.|TRBD1
CASSLVNRGLTTIYF
TGTGCCAGCAGCTTAGTAAACAGGGGGCTAACCACCATATATTTT
>TRBV21-1|TRBJ1-5|.|.
CASTQRGRNLAQHF
TGTGCCAGCACCCAAAGGGGGCGGAACTTGGCCCAGCATTTT
>TRBV6-9|TRBJ1-5|.|.
CASSHLWGRSYSNQPQHF
TGTGCCAGCAGCCATCTTTGGGGGAGGAGCTATAGCAATCAGCCCCAGCATTTT
>TRBV28|TRBJ1-2|.|.
CASGGLRSSGYTF
TGTGCCAGCGGAGGACTGCGGTCAAGTGGCTACACCTTC
>TRBV6-2/TRBV6-3|TRBJ1-5|.|.
CASSTQGYQPQHF
TGTGCCAGCAGTACCCAGGGGTATCAGCCCCAGCATTTT
>TRBV2|TRBJ2-1|.|.
CASSEGLGEQFF
TGTGCCAGCAGTGAGGGCTTGGGCGAGCAGTTCTTC
>TRBV19|TRBJ1-5|few|.
CASARGGQPSNQPQHF
TGTGCCAGTGCCCGAGGTGGACAGCCTAGCAATCAGCCCCAGCATTTT
>TRBV12-5|TRBJ1-3|.|TRBD1
CASGWTGDPRNTIYF
TGTGCTAGTGGCTGGACAGGGGACCCTCGAAACACCATATATTTT
>TRBV4-1|TRBJ2-7|.|.
CASSLQEIQGYVAYEQYF
TGCGCCAGCAGCCTCCAAGAAATACAGGGATACGTCGCCTACGAGCAGTACTTC
>TRBV29-1|TRBJ1-1|.|.
CSVVQQANTEAFF
TGCAGCGTTGTACAACAGGCGAACACTGAAGCTTTCTTT
>TRBV5-4|TRBJ2-2|.|TRBD2
CASSLGRGAGGYTGELFF
TGTGCCAGCAGCCTAGGACGAGGAGCGGGGGGCTACACCGGGGAGCTGTTTTTT
>TRBV27|TRBJ1-5|.|.
CASSLGRGNQPQHF
TGTGCCAGCAGTTTGGGCAGGGGCAATCAGCCCCAGCATTTT